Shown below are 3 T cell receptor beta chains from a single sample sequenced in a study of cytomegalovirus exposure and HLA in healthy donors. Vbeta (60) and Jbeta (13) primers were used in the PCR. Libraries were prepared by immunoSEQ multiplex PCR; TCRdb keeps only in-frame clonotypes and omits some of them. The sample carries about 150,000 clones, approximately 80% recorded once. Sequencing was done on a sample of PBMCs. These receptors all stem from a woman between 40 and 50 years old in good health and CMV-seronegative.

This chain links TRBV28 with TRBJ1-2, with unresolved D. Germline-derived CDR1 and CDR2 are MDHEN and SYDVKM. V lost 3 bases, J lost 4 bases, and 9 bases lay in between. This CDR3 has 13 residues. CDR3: CASSLRIIYGYTF. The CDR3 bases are TGTGCCAGCAGTTTGCGAATCATCTATGGCTACACCTTC.

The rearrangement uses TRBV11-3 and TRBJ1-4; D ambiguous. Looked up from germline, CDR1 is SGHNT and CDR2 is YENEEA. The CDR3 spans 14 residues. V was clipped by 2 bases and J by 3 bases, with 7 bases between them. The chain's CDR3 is CASSLPPANEKLFF. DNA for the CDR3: TGTGCCAGCAGCTTACCTCCGGCTAATGAAAAACTGTTTTTT.

The CDR3 loop reads CASSLRQGYEQFF. In DNA, the CDR3 is TGTGCCAGCAGTTTAAGGCAGGGCTATGAGCAGTTCTTC. J is TRBJ2-1 and V is TRBV28; the D gene is possibly TRBD1 (5 bases). In germline, CDR1 is MDHEN, CDR2 SYDVKM. This CDR3 contains 13 residues. With 2 bases removed from V and 8 bases from J, the gap between germline ends came to 10 bases.